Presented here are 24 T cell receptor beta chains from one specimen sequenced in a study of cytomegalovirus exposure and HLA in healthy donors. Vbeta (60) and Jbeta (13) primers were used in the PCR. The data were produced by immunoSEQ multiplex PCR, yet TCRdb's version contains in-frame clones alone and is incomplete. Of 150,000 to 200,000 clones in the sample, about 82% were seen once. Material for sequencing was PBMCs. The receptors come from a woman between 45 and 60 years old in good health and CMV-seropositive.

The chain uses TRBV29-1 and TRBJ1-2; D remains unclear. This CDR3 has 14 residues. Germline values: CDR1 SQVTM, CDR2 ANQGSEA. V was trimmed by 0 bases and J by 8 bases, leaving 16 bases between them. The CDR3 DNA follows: TGCAGCGTTGAAGATCCCTCCCGATTGCGGGGCTACACCTTC. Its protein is CSVEDPSRLRGYTF.

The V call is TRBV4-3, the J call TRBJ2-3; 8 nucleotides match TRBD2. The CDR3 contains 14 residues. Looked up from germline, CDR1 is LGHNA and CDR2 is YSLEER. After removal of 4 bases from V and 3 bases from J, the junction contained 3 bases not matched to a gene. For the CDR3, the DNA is TGCGCCAGCAGCCTCGGGGGGGGTACAGATACGCAGTATTTT. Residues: CASSLGGGTDTQYF.

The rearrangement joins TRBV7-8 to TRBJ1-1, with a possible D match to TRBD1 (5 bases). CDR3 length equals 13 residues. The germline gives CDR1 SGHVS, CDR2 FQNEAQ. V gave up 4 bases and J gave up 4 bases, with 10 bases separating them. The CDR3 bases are TGTGCCAGCAGCTCAACAGGTTCCACTGAAGCTTTCTTT. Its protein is CASSSTGSTEAFF.

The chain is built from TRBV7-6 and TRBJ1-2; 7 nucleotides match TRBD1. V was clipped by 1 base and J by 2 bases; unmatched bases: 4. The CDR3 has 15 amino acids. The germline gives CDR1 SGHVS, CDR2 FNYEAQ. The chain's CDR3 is CASSLDPQGNYGYTF. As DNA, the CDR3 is TGTGCCAGCAGCTTAGACCCACAGGGGAACTATGGCTACACCTTC.

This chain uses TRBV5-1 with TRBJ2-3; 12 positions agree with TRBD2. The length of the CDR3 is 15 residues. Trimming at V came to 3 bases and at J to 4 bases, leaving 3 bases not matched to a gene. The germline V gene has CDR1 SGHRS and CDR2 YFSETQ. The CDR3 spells CASSWGTSGSDTQYF. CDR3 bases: TGCGCCAGCAGCTGGGGGACTAGCGGGTCAGATACGCAGTATTTT.

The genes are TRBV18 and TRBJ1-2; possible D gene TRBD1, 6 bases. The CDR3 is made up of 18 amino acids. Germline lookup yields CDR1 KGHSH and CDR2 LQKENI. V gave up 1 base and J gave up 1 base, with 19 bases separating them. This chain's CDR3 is CASSPRYLGAAVNYGYTF. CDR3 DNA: TGTGCCAGCTCACCACGGTACTTGGGGGCCGCAGTTAACTATGGCTACACCTTC.

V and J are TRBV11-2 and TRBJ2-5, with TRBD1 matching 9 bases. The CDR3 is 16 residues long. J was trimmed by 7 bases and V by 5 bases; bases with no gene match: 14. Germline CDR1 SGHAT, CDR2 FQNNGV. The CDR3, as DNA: TGTGCCAGCAGCCTAATCCCCGGGACAGGGTCAGGGACCCAGTACTTC. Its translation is CASSLIPGTGSGTQYF.

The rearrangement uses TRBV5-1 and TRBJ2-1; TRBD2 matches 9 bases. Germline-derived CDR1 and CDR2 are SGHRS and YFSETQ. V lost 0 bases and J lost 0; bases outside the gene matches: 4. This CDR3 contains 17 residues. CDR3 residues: CASSLVLSGSSYNEQFF. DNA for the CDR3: TGCGCCAGCAGCTTGGTTCTTAGCGGGAGCTCCTACAATGAGCAGTTCTTC. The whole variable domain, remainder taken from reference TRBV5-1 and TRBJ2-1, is KAGVTQTPRYLIKTRGQQVTLSCSPISGHRSVSWYQQTPGQGLQFLFEYFSETQRNKGNFPGRFSGRQFSNSRSEMNVSTLELGDSALYLCASSLVLSGSSYNEQFFGPGTRLTVL.

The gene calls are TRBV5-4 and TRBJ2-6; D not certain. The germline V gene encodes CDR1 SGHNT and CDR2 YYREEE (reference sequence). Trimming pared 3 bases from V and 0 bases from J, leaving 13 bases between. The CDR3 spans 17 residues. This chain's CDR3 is CASSSPPGVSGANVLTF. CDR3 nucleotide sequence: TGTGCCAGCAGCTCACCCCCGGGTGTCTCTGGGGCCAACGTCCTGACTTTC.

CDR3 sequence reads: CASSPLDLRQGAYTQYF. CDR3 in DNA: TGTGCCAGCTCACCACTAGACTTGAGACAGGGGGCATATACGCAGTATTTT. V and J are TRBV18 and TRBJ2-3; TRBD1 matches 10 bases. The CDR3 is made up of 17 amino acids. The V gene end was trimmed by 1 base and the J gene end by 7 bases; junction bases not matched to a gene: 11. Looked up from germline, CDR1 is KGHSH and CDR2 is LQKENI.

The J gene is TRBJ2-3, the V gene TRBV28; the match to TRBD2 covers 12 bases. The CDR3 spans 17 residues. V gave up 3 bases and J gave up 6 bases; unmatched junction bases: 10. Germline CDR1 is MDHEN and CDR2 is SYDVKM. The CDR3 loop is CASSFSLAGGIGDTQYF. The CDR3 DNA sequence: TGTGCCAGCAGTTTCAGCCTAGCGGGGGGGATCGGGGATACGCAGTATTTT.

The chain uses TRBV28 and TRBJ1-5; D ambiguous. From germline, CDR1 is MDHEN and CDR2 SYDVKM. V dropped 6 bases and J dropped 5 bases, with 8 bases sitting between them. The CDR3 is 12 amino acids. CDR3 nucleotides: TGTGCCAGCAGCCAGAGGGATCAGCCCCAGCATTTT. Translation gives CASSQRDQPQHF. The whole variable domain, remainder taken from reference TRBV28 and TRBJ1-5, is DVKVTQSSRYLVKRTGEKVFLECVQDMDHENMFWYRQDPGLGLRLIYFSYDVKMKEKGDIPEGYSVSREKKERFSLILESASTNQTSMYLCASSQRDQPQHFGDGTRLSIL.

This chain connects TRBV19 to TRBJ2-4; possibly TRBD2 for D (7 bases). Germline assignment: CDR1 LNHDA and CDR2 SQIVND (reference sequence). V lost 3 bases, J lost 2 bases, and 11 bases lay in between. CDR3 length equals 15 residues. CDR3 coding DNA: TGTGCCAGTAGTATGGGGGGGCGAACCAAAAACATTCAGTACTTC. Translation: CASSMGGRTKNIQYF.

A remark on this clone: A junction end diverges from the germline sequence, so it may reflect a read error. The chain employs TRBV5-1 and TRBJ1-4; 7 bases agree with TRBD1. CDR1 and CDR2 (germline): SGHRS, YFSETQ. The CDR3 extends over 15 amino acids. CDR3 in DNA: TGCGCCAGCAGCTTAGGGACAGTATTGGATGAAAAGCTGTTTTTT. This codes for CASSLGTVLDEKLFF.

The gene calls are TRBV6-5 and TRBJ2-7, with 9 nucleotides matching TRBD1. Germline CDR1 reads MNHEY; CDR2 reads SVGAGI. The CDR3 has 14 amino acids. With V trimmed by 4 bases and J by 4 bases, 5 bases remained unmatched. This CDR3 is CASSLSQGAYEQYF. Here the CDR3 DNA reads TGTGCCAGCAGTTTATCACAGGGGGCATACGAGCAGTACTTC.

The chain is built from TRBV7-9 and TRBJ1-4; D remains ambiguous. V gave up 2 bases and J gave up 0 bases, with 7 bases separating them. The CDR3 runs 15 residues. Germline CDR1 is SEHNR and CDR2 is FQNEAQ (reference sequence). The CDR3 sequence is CASSLISATNEKLFF. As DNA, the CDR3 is TGTGCCAGCAGCTTAATCTCAGCAACTAATGAAAAACTGTTTTTT.

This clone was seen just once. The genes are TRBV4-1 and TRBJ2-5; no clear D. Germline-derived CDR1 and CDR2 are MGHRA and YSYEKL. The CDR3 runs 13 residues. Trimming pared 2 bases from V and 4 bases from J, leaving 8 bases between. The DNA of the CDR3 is TGCGCCAGCAGCCAATACACCAGAGAGACCCAGTACTTC. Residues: CASSQYTRETQYF.

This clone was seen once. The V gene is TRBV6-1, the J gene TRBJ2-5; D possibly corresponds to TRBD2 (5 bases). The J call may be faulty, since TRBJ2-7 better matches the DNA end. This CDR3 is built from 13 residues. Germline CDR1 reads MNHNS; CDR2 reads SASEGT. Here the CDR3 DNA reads TGTGCCAGCACCACACGGGGTCGCTACGAGCAGTACTTC. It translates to CASTTRGRYEQYF.

In DNA, the CDR3 is TGTGCCAGCAGTTACCCCGGGACAGGGTACGATGAGCAGTTCTTC. Its protein product is CASSYPGTGYDEQFF. The rearrangement uses TRBV6-5 and TRBJ2-1, with 9 bases matching TRBD1. V shed 2 bases, J shed 8 bases, and the junction held 7 bases outside the gene matches. The germline V gene encodes CDR1 MNHEY and CDR2 SVGAGI. The CDR3 runs to 15 residues.

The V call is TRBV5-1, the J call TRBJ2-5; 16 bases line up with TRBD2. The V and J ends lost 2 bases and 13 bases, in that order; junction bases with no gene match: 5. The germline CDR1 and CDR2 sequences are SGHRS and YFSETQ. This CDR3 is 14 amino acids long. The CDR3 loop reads CASSLPGLAGGWYF. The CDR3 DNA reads TGCGCCAGCAGCTTACCGGGACTAGCGGGAGGGTGGTACTTC.

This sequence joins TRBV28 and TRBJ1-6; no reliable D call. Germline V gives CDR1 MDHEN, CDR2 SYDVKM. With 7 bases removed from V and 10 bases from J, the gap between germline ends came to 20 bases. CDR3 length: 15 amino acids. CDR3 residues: CASIRVVSVRSPLHF. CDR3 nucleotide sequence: TGTGCCAGCATCCGGGTGGTCAGCGTGAGGTCACCCCTCCACTTT.

This chain's CDR3 is CASSERSGGGGYTF. The CDR3 coding sequence is TGTGCCAGCAGTGAACGGTCGGGGGGGGGTGGCTACACCTTC. The rearrangement uses TRBV2 and TRBJ1-2, with D perhaps TRBD1 (5 bases). This CDR3 is 14 amino acids long. Between the trimmed V and J ends, which lost 2 bases and 7 bases, there was a span of 14 bases. CDR1 and CDR2 from the germline V gene are SNHLY and FYNNEI.

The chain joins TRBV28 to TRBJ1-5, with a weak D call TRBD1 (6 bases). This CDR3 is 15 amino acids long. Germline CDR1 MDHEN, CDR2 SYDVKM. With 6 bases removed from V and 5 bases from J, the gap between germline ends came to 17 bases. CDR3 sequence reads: CASRADRFEDQPQHF. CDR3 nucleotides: TGTGCCAGCAGAGCCGACAGGTTCGAGGATCAGCCCCAGCATTTT.

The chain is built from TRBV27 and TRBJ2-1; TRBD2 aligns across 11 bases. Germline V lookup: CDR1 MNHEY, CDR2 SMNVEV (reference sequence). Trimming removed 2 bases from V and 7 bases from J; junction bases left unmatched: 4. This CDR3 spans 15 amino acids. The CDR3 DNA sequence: TGTGCCAGCAGTTTACTAGCGGGAGGCCTAAATGAGCAGTTCTTC. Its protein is CASSLLAGGLNEQFF.